These T cell receptor beta chains were read from a single sample in a study of OX40 agonist ivuxolimab in advanced cancers. The method was immunoSEQ multiplex PCR; TCRdb's version includes in-frame clones alone and lacks a portion of them. The sample lists about 56,000 clones; less than 85% were seen once. Sequencing used CD4+ or CD8+ T cells sorted from blood, obtained in a trial of the OX40 agonist ivuxolimab. The receptors were sampled from an adult with an advanced solid tumor such as melanoma, head and neck, liver or kidney cancer. Both conserved end residues are part of each CDR3. D genes are given only for firm matches. Clone size, where shown, is once, few, many, or a class for clones that have expanded.

V,J,size,D,CDR3,DNA
TRBV9,TRBJ1-1,few,TRBD1,CASSTRQGDTEAFF,TGTGCCAGCAGCACCCGACAGGGCGACACTGAAGCTTTCTTT
TRBV14,TRBJ1-1,-,-,CASSQDGRGERAFF,TGTGCCAGCAGCCAAGATGGCAGGGGAGAGAGAGCTTTCTTT
TRBV5-8,TRBJ1-2,once,-,CASSLPSRGYTF,TGTGCCAGCAGCTTGCCGTCGCGTGGCTACACCTTC
TRBV2,TRBJ2-7,-,-,CASLVGAGVHEQYF,TGTGCCAGCTTGGTGGGGGCGGGAGTTCACGAGCAGTACTTC
TRBV6-6,TRBJ1-1,-,-,CATHGGRRNTEAFF,TGTGCCACGCACGGGGGGCGGAGGAACACTGAAGCTTTCTTT
TRBV7-9,TRBJ1-1,-,-,CASSLQLTEAFF,TGTGCCAGCAGCCTTCAGCTAACTGAAGCTTTCTTT
TRBV6-1,TRBJ1-5,-,-,CASRRDSNQPQHF,TGTGCCAGCAGACGGGATAGCAATCAGCCCCAGCATTTT
TRBV2,TRBJ1-5,once,-,CASSEAEQIYQPQHF,TGTGCCAGCAGTGAAGCGGAGCAGATATATCAGCCCCAGCATTTT
TRBV5-1,TRBJ1-2,-,-,CASSPGGGQGYGYTF,TGCGCCAGCAGCCCGGGCGGGGGGCAAGGATATGGCTACACCTTC
TRBV28,TRBJ2-7,-,TRBD2,CASSSRASGRGGGSYEQYF,TGTGCCAGCAGTTCCAGGGCTAGCGGGCGGGGCGGCGGCTCCTACGAGCAGTACTTC
TRBV6-5,TRBJ2-6,-,-,CASSQRGSGANVLTF,TGTGCCAGCAGCCAAAGAGGCTCTGGGGCCAACGTCCTGACTTTC
TRBV28,TRBJ1-1,-,-,CASSLSFRRALTVGTEAFF,TGTGCCAGCAGTTTATCTTTCCGCAGGGCGCTAACGGTGGGCACTGAAGCTTTCTTT
TRBV18,TRBJ2-5,-,TRBD2,CASSPGLAGAGETQYF,TGTGCCAGCTCACCCGGACTAGCGGGGGCCGGGGAGACCCAGTACTTC
TRBV5-3,TRBJ1-5,once,-,CARSKEREGQPQHF,TGTGCCAGAAGCAAGGAGAGGGAAGGTCAGCCCCAGCATTTT
TRBV5-1,TRBJ1-2,-,-,CASSFQGPANYGYTF,TGCGCCAGCAGCTTCCAGGGCCCTGCTAACTATGGCTACACCTTC
TRBV6-1,TRBJ1-5,-,-,CASSEEEGVIRPQHF,TGTGCCAGCAGTGAAGAGGAGGGAGTGATCAGGCCCCAGCATTTT
TRBV5-7,TRBJ1-2,-,TRBD1,CASSPWDRGFPNYGYTF,TGTGCCAGCAGCCCTTGGGACAGGGGTTTCCCTAACTATGGCTACACCTTC
TRBV7-2,TRBJ2-3,-,-,CANKRDSSDTQYF,TGTGCCAACAAGAGAGACTCCTCAGATACGCAGTATTTT
TRBV9,TRBJ1-2,-,TRBD1,CASSVGWDRSYGYTF,TGTGCCAGCAGCGTAGGCTGGGACAGATCCTATGGCTACACCTTC
TRBV5-5,TRBJ1-2,-,TRBD1,CASSLAGGDYGYTF,TGTGCCAGCAGCTTGGCAGGGGGCGACTATGGCTACACCTTC
TRBV9,TRBJ2-5,-,-,CASSAVVGAGEQYF,TGTGCCAGCAGCGCCGTAGTGGGGGCAGGGGAGCAGTACTTC
TRBV20-1,TRBJ2-5,-,-,CSAPIWETQYF,TGCAGTGCCCCGATTTGGGAGACCCAGTACTTC
TRBV10-1,TRBJ2-7,-,TRBD2,CASSEAGGGKYEQYF,TGCGCCAGCAGTGAGGCGGGGGGGGGAAAGTACGAGCAGTACTTC
TRBV27,TRBJ2-5,once,-,CASSLRGDIRGTQYF,TGTGCCAGCAGTTTAAGGGGAGACATCCGTGGGACCCAGTACTTC
TRBV19,TRBJ2-7,-,TRBD2,CASSRTSGSSYEQYF,TGTGCCAGTAGCCGGACTAGCGGGAGCTCCTACGAGCAGTACTTC
TRBV7-7,TRBJ2-3,-,-,CASSSGQGGVDTQYF,TGTGCCAGCAGCTCCGGTCAAGGAGGCGTCGATACGCAGTATTTT
TRBV5-3,TRBJ1-1,-,-,CARSLAPGRSTEAFF,TGTGCCAGAAGCTTGGCTCCAGGGAGAAGCACTGAAGCTTTCTTT
TRBV5-6,TRBJ1-4,-,TRBD1,CASSLQGATPEKLFF,TGTGCCAGCAGCTTACAGGGGGCAACCCCTGAAAAACTGTTTTTT
TRBV6-6,TRBJ1-2,-,TRBD1,CASSSRQGHDGYTF,TGTGCCAGCAGCAGCCGACAGGGGCACGATGGCTACACCTTC